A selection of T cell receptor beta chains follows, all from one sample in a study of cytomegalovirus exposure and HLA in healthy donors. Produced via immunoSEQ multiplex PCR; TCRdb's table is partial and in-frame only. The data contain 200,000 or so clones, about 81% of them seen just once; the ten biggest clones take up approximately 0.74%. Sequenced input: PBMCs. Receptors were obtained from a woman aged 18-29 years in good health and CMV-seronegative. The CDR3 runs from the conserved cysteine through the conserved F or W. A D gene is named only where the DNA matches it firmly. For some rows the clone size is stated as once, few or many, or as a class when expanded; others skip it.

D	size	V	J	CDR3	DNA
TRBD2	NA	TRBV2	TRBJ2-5	CASSGTSGVETQYF	TGTGCCAGCTCCGGGACTAGCGGGGTAGAGACCCAGTACTTC
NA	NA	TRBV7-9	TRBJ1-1	CSSRLGGVGTEAFF	TGTTCCAGCAGGTTGGGGGGAGTAGGGACTGAAGCTTTCTTT
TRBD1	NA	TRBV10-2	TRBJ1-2	CASAKQGAEGYTF	TGCGCCAGCGCTAAACAGGGGGCGGAGGGCTACACCTTC
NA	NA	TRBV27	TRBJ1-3	CASSLRAPRAPGNTIYF	TGTGCCAGCAGTTTAAGGGCCCCCAGGGCTCCTGGAAACACCATATATTTT
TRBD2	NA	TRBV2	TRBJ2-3	CASGPGLASTDTQYF	TGTGCCAGCGGACCGGGACTAGCCAGCACAGATACGCAGTATTTT
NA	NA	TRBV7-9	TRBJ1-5	CASSFGENQPQHF	TGTGCCAGCAGCTTCGGTGAGAATCAGCCCCAGCATTTT
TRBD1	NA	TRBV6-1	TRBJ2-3	CASSKGGPGRTDTQYF	TGTGCCAGCAGTAAAGGGGGCCCAGGAAGGACAGATACGCAGTATTTT
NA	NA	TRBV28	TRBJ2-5	CASSPGQIQETQYF	TGTGCCAGCAGTCCGGGACAAATCCAAGAGACCCAGTACTTC
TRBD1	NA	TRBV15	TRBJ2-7	CATSRAGQGYEQYF	TGTGCCACCAGCAGAGCGGGACAGGGTTACGAGCAGTACTTC
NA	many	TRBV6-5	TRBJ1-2	CASSLQGVRGYTF	TGTGCCAGCAGTTTACAGGGAGTACGTGGCTACACCTTC
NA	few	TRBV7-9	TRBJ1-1	CASSFARGWAFF	TGTGCCAGCAGCTTTGCTAGGGGCTGGGCTTTCTTT
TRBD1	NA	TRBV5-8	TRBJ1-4	CASRLTGASEKLFF	TGTGCCAGCAGGTTGACAGGGGCATCGGAAAAACTGTTTTTT
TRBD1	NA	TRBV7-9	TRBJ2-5	CASSLAGGETQYF	TGTGCCAGCAGCTTAGCAGGGGGCGAGACCCAGTACTTC
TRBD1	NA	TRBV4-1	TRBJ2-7	CASSQELRQGVYEQYF	TGCGCCAGCAGCCAAGAACTCAGACAGGGGGTGTACGAGCAGTACTTC
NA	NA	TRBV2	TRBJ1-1	CASSETANTEAFF	TGTGCCAGCAGTGAAACAGCGAACACTGAAGCTTTCTTT
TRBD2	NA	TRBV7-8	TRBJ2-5	CASSPAPLAGGQETQYF	TGTGCCAGCAGCCCCGCCCCCCTAGCGGGTGGCCAAGAGACCCAGTACTTC
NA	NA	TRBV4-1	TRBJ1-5	CASSQGRENSNQPQHF	TGCGCCAGCAGCCAAGGTCGCGAAAATAGCAATCAGCCCCAGCATTTT
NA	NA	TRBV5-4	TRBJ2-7	CASSLDRGYEQYF	TGTGCCAGCAGCTTGGATCGCGGCTACGAGCAGTACTTC
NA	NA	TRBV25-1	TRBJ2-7	CASSGGRFYEQYF	TGTGCCAGCAGTGGAGGGAGATTTTACGAGCAGTACTTC
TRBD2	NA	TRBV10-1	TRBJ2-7	CASSPRSSGGAEQYF	TGCGCCAGCAGTCCCAGATCTAGCGGGGGGGCCGAGCAGTACTTC
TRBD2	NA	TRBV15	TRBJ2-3	CAIMRGVAGDTQYF	TGTGCCATCATGAGAGGGGTAGCGGGAGATACGCAGTATTTT
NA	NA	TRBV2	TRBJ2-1	CASSEPSQEFALGNEQFF	TGTGCCAGCAGTGAACCTAGTCAAGAGTTTGCTCTGGGCAATGAGCAGTTCTTC
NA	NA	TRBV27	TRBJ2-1	CASSLTRIQAYNEQFF	TGTGCCAGCAGTTTAACCCGGATACAGGCTTACAATGAGCAGTTCTTC
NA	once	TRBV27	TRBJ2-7	CASSLSSPSREQYF	TGTGCCAGCAGTTTATCGTCTCCTTCGCGCGAGCAGTACTTC
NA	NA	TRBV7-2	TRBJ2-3	CASSLAGASIKTDTQYF	TGTGCCAGCAGCTTAGCGGGAGCCTCCATTAAAACAGATACGCAGTATTTT
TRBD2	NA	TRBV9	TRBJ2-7	CASSAGTSGRAYEQYF	TGTGCCAGCAGCGCAGGGACTAGCGGGAGGGCCTACGAGCAGTACTTC
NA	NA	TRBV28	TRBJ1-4	CASSDGTKNEKLFF	TGTGCCAGCAGTGACGGGACAAAGAATGAAAAACTGTTTTTT
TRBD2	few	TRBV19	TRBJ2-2	CASRTIRLAGVANTGELFF	TGTGCCAGCAGGACAATCAGACTAGCGGGAGTAGCTAACACCGGGGAGCTGTTTTTT
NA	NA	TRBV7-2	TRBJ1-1	CASSLVGGAVNTEAFF	TGTGCCAGCAGCTTAGTGGGGGGGGCAGTGAACACTGAAGCTTTCTTT
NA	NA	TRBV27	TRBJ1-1	CASSPLQGGGTEAFF	TGTGCCAGCAGTCCTCTACAGGGCGGGGGCACTGAAGCTTTCTTT
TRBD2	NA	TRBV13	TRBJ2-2	CASSLRLAGKVGELFF	TGTGCCAGCAGCTTAAGGCTAGCGGGAAAAGTCGGGGAGCTGTTTTTT
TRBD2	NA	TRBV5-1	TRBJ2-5	CASSLRSGTSGGPQETQYF	TGCGCCAGCAGCTTGAGGTCCGGGACTAGCGGGGGCCCACAAGAGACCCAGTACTTC
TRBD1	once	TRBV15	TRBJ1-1	CATSIFGQVQNTEAFF	TGTGCCACCAGCATTTTCGGACAGGTCCAGAACACTGAAGCTTTCTTT
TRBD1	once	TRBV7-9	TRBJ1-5	CASSHRTGGNQPQHF	TGTGCCAGCAGCCATAGGACAGGGGGCAATCAGCCCCAGCATTTT
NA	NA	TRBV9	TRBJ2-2	CASSVVAGSGELFF	TGTGCCAGCAGCGTAGTAGCAGGGTCCGGGGAGCTGTTTTTT
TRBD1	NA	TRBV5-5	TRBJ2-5	CASSLGPGTEETQYF	TGTGCCAGCAGCTTGGGTCCCGGGACAGAAGAGACCCAGTACTTC
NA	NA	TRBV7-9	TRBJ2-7	CASSGNEQYF	TGTGCCAGCAGCGGCAACGAGCAGTACTTC
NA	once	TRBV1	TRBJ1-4	CTSSQDLLGREEEKLFF	TGCACCAGCAGCCAAGATTTGCTAGGGAGGGAGGAGGAAAAACTGTTTTTT
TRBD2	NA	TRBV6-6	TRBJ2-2	CASSFWEGTGELFF	TGTGCCAGCAGTTTTTGGGAGGGTACCGGGGAGCTGTTTTTT
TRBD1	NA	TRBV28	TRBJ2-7	CASRLPSPGQGNGEYF	TGTGCCAGCAGACTACCCTCTCCGGGACAGGGGAATGGGGAGTACTTC
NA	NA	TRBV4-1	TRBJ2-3	CASSQEFGRSDTQYF	TGCGCCAGCAGCCAAGAGTTCGGGAGATCGGATACGCAGTATTTT
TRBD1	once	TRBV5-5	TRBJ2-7	CASSVGTAYEQYF	TGTGCCAGCAGCGTCGGGACAGCCTACGAGCAGTACTTC
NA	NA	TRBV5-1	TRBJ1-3	CASSLCIRVGSGNTIYF	TGCGCCAGCAGCTTGTGTATCAGGGTCGGCTCTGGAAACACCATATATTTT
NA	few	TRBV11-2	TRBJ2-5	CASSSMETQYF	TGTGCCAGCAGCTCCATGGAGACCCAGTACTTC
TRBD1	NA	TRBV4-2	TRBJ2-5	CASSQGQGMETQYF	TGTGCCAGCAGCCAGGGACAGGGGATGGAGACCCAGTACTTC
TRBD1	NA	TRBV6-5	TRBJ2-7	CASSYPLGDSSYEQYF	TGTGCCAGCAGTTATCCCCTAGGGGACAGTTCCTACGAGCAGTACTTC
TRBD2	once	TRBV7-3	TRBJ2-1	CASSLTGSGRNRGRSYNEQFF	TGTGCCAGCAGCTTAACGGGGAGCGGGAGAAACAGAGGGCGTTCCTACAATGAGCAGTTCTTC
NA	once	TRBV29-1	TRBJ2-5	CSVEGQQETQYF	TGCAGCGTTGAAGGACAGCAAGAGACCCAGTACTTC
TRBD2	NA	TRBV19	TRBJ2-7	CASGGSYEQYF	TGTGCCAGCGGGGGGTCCTACGAGCAGTACTTC
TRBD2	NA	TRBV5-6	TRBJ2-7	CASTPAAGVEQYF	TGTGCCAGCACTCCCGCAGCGGGAGTTGAGCAGTACTTC
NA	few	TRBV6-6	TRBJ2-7	CASSWNGAYEQYF	TGTGCCAGCAGCTGGAACGGAGCCTACGAGCAGTACTTC
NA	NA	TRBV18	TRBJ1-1	CASSPPGGPNTEAFF	TGTGCCAGCTCACCACCTGGAGGCCCGAACACTGAAGCTTTCTTT
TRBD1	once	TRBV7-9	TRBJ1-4	CASSSGGSGYEKLFF	TGTGCCAGCAGCTCAGGGGGCTCGGGGTATGAAAAACTGTTTTTT